This entry features one TCR beta chain sequence. The data were obtained in a study of OX40 agonist ivuxolimab in advanced cancers. Libraries were prepared by immunoSEQ multiplex PCR; TCRdb keeps only in-frame clonotypes and omits some of them. The sample lists 90,000 or so clones, about 90% occurring once. Systemic immunosuppression or autoimmune disease history was grounds to exclude patients. Germline CDR1 PRHDT, CDR2 FYEKMQ (reference sequence). CDR3 length equals 15 residues. With 4 bases clipped from V and 7 bases from J, the junction kept 5 bases outside the gene matches. The clonotype was recovered from an adult with an advanced solid tumor such as melanoma, head and neck, liver or kidney cancer. The V call is TRBV13, the J call TRBJ1-6; 9 nucleotides align to TRBD1. This material consisted of CD4+ or CD8+ T cells sorted from blood, taken in a trial of the OX40 agonist ivuxolimab. The CDR3 DNA follows: TGTGCCAGCAGCTCACAAGGACAGGGGAATTCACCCCTCCACTTT. This sequence encodes CASSSQGQGNSPLHF. Based on the CDR3 plus reference TRBV13 and TRBJ1-6, the full variable domain is AAGVIQSPRHLIKEKRETATLKCYPIPRHDTVYWYQQGPGQDPQFLISFYEKMQSDKGSIPDRFSAQQFSDYHSELNMSSLELGDSALYFCASSSQGQGNSPLHFGNGTRLTVT.